Sequencing of this T cell receptor beta chain was carried out in a study of shared clonotypes between healthy human individuals. Running of the assay took place at deep level. Here immunoSEQ multiplex PCR was the method, and the copy in TCRdb shows in-frame clones only, minus some. The sample consists of approximately 500,000 clones, about 95% of them appearing once. Germline CDR1 LGHNT, CDR2 FRNRAP. Trimming stripped 1 base from V and 1 base from J, with 22 bases between. The CDR3 consists of 20 residues. Only Caucasian adults living in Nashville, Tennessee served as donors. This sequence originates from a woman aged 25 to 39 in good health. This sequence joins TRBV12-5 and TRBJ2-2; D is ambiguous. Sequenced input: naive CD4+ T cells sorted from blood. As for subset: CD45RA+ positively selected. The CDR3 nucleotides read TGTGCTAGTGGTTTGGCCCAACTAACCTCAACTACCTTGAACACCGGGGAGCTGTTTTTT. It codes for CASGLAQLTSTTLNTGELFF.